Listed below are T cell receptor beta chains from one sample, sequenced in a study of glioma-infiltrating T cells after dendritic cell vaccination. Sequencing used immunoSEQ multiplex PCR; TCRdb keeps in-frame clones, though not all of them. The sample yields about 94,000 clones, 65% to 85% seen once. Here the sequenced sample was blood, taken after dendritic cell vaccination. The receptors originated from a human donor with glioblastoma. CDR3s include the opening cysteine and the closing phenylalanine or tryptophan. D genes are given only for firm matches. The size of a clone is reported for some rows only, either as once, few or many, or as a class for expanded clones.

v_gene	d_gene	abundance	j_gene	CDR3aa	CDR3nt
TRBV5-1	.	.	TRBJ2-1	CASSPGSEEQFF	TGCGCCAGCAGCCCCGGATCGGAGGAGCAGTTCTTC
TRBV10-3	.	.	TRBJ2-3	CAISESTGTDTQYF	TGTGCCATCAGTGAGTCGACTGGCACAGATACGCAGTATTTT
TRBV15	.	.	TRBJ1-1	CATSRDLPGKNTEAFF	TGTGCCACCAGCAGAGATTTACCAGGCAAGAACACTGAAGCTTTCTTT
TRBV29-1	TRBD1	few	TRBJ2-7	CSVRDRGVTYEQYF	TGCAGCGTACGGGACAGGGGAGTGACCTACGAGCAGTACTTC
TRBV9	TRBD2	.	TRBJ2-3	CASSVGLAGGRSTSTDTQYF	TGTGCCAGCAGCGTAGGTCTAGCGGGGGGGCGGTCCACCTCCACAGATACGCAGTATTTT
TRBV7-2	TRBD2	.	TRBJ2-1	CASSLGGDPGLANNEQFF	TGTGCCAGCAGCTTAGGGGGGGACCCGGGACTAGCCAACAATGAGCAGTTCTTC
TRBV5-6	TRBD2	.	TRBJ2-3	CASSRTSGLTDTQYF	TGTGCCAGCAGCAGAACTAGCGGCCTCACAGATACGCAGTATTTT
TRBV19	.	few	TRBJ1-5	CASTDYSNQPQHF	TGTGCCAGTACAGATTATAGCAATCAGCCCCAGCATTTT
TRBV6-1	.	once	TRBJ2-2	CASSQVGWEPGELFF	TGTGCCAGCAGTCAAGTAGGGTGGGAGCCCGGGGAGCTGTTTTTT
TRBV5-1	TRBD2	.	TRBJ2-7	CASSAAVAGDISYEQYF	TGCGCCAGCAGCGCCGCGGTAGCGGGGGACATCTCCTACGAGCAGTACTTC
TRBV4-2	.	.	TRBJ2-1	CASSQVAVLGHHNEQFF	TGTGCCAGCAGCCAAGTCGCAGTTTTGGGACACCACAATGAGCAGTTCTTC
TRBV29-1	.	once	TRBJ1-1	CSVVNTEAFF	TGCAGCGTTGTAAATACTGAAGCTTTCTTT
TRBV9	TRBD2	.	TRBJ2-3	CASSGTGTRKNTDTQYF	TGTGCCAGCAGCGGAACGGGGACTAGAAAAAACACAGATACGCAGTATTTT
TRBV7-6	TRBD2	.	TRBJ2-3	CASSLGGGLNTQYF	TGTGCCAGCAGCTTAGGCGGGGGGCTGAATACGCAGTATTTT
TRBV7-2	TRBD1	.	TRBJ1-6	CASSWGRDRVDSPLHF	TGTGCCAGCAGCTGGGGCCGGGACAGGGTGGACTCACCCCTCCACTTT
TRBV5-4	.	.	TRBJ1-2	CASSVQGSSYGYTF	TGTGCCAGCAGCGTCCAGGGTTCATCCTATGGCTACACCTTC
TRBV10-3	.	few	TRBJ1-1	CATLSWDGGTNTEAFF	TGTGCCACCTTGTCGTGGGACGGGGGAACGAACACTGAAGCTTTCTTT